A few counts support the clone carrying this T cell receptor beta chain. TCRdb re-derived calls from the 5' RACE reads in MiXCR, one entry per CDR3 protein. The table includes fewer than 700,000 distinct CDR3 sequences, roughly 22% detected once. This sample is part of a study of T-cell memory formation after mild COVID-19. Sequencing was done on a sample of PBMCs or a T cell subset sorted from them (not recorded which). This sequence originates from an adult woman who had mild COVID-19 (a few samples of this study predate the infection). Cell type and time point are not known.

This chain's CDR3 is CASRPQGLDYGYTF. Here the CDR3 DNA reads TGTGCCAGCAGACCCCAGGGATTGGACTATGGCTACACCTTC. The chain employs TRBV12-3 or TRBV12-4 and TRBJ1-2; a weak D match, TRBD1 (5 bases). Trimming left V 6 bases short and J 3 bases short, with 14 bases between. The CDR3 length is 14 residues.